These 31 T cell receptor beta chains share one sample of origin, sequenced in a study of cytomegalovirus exposure and HLA in healthy donors. The PCR was carried out with 60 Vbeta primers and 13 Jbeta primers. TCRdb keeps only in-frame clones here, not all; method: immunoSEQ multiplex PCR. The sample holds under 90,000 clones, around 70% seen once. Sequencing input: PBMCs. These receptors all stem from a man aged 35-49 years in good health and CMV-seropositive.

The rearrangement uses TRBV5-1 and TRBJ2-7; 8 bases agree with TRBD1. Germline V lookup: CDR1 SGHRS, CDR2 YFSETQ. The CDR3 runs 14 residues. J lost 3 bases, V lost 0 bases, and 2 bases had no gene match. The CDR3 sequence is CASSLEDRDYEQYF. The CDR3, as DNA: TGCGCCAGCAGCTTGGAGGACAGGGACTACGAGCAGTACTTC.

In DNA form, the CDR3 reads TGTGCCAGCAGCGTAGGGGGGGGCGGCCCCTACGAGCAGTACTTC. This codes for CASSVGGGGPYEQYF. The chain recombines TRBV9 with TRBJ2-7; D possibly corresponds to TRBD2 (7 bases). Trimming removed 0 bases at V and 2 bases at J, with 12 bases between. The CDR3 spans 15 residues. Germline V CDR1 and CDR2: SGDLS, YYNGEE.

The chain recombines TRBV9 with TRBJ1-2; 9 nucleotides match TRBD1. Trimming cost V 4 bases and J 6 bases; bases outside gene matches: 7. Germline lookup yields CDR1 SGDLS and CDR2 YYNGEE. The CDR3 covers 14 residues. The DNA of the CDR3 is TGTGCCAGCAGCCTGGGACAGGGTGCCCATGGCTACACCTTC. Translated: CASSLGQGAHGYTF.

CDR3 coding DNA: TGTGCCAGCAGCTCTAGGGGCGGGGGGGCATCAGATACGCAGTATTTT. Translated, it gives CASSSRGGGASDTQYF. The chain couples TRBV11-2 to TRBJ2-3; the match to TRBD2 covers 9 bases. J was trimmed by 4 bases and V by 4 bases; bases with no gene match: 9. CDR3 size: 16 residues. Germline V gene data show CDR1 as SGHAT and CDR2 as FQNNGV.

The chain recombines TRBV6-1 with TRBJ1-1; 8 nucleotides match TRBD1. The germline CDR1 and CDR2 sequences are MNHNS and SASEGT. V dropped 2 bases and J dropped 4; count of bases not matched to a gene: 3. The CDR3 runs 14 residues. CDR3 loop: CASSELTGATEAFF. The DNA for the CDR3 is TGTGCCAGCAGTGAACTGACAGGGGCCACTGAAGCTTTCTTT.

The CDR3 DNA reads as TGTGCCACCAGCAGAGGGGGGACAGGGGCTAGCAATCAGCCCCAGCATTTT. Translating it yields CATSRGGTGASNQPQHF. V and J are TRBV15 and TRBJ1-5, with 10 bases matching TRBD1. The CDR3 runs 17 residues. Trimming at V came to 1 base and at J to 0 bases, leaving 3 bases not matched to a gene. Germline values: CDR1 LNHNV, CDR2 YYDKDF (reference sequence).

V and J are TRBV5-1 and TRBJ2-7; TRBD2 might be the D (6 bases). The CDR3 loop spans 13 amino acids. V lost 4 bases and J lost 3, with 11 bases in between. CDR1 SGHRS and CDR2 YFSETQ come from the germline V gene. In nucleotides, the CDR3 is TGCGCCAGCAGCAAGGAGGGATACTACGAGCAGTACTTC. Amino acid sequence: CASSKEGYYEQYF.

The rearrangement links TRBV2 to TRBJ2-5; TRBD2 matches at 7 bases. CDR1 and CDR2 (germline): SNHLY, FYNNEI. Unmatched junction bases numbered 5, after V lost 5 bases and J lost 5 bases. The CDR3 totals 13 residues. This CDR3 reads CASSLSGAETQYF. The DNA of the CDR3 is TGTGCCAGCAGTTTGAGCGGGGCGGAGACCCAGTACTTC.

The chain couples TRBV9 to TRBJ2-5; 10 bases map to TRBD2. CDR3 length equals 16 residues. The germline V gene encodes CDR1 SGDLS and CDR2 YYNGEE. Trimming at V came to 0 bases and at J to 7 bases, leaving 9 bases not matched to a gene. CDR3 sequence: CASSVDLAGAPGTQYF. CDR3 coding DNA: TGTGCCAGCAGCGTAGACCTAGCGGGGGCCCCCGGGACCCAGTACTTC.

V gene TRBV7-3 combines with J gene TRBJ2-5, with 7 nucleotides matching TRBD1. Germline V gene data show CDR1 as SGHTA and CDR2 as FQGTGA. The CDR3 totals 17 residues. V shed 2 bases, J shed 2 bases, and the junction held 11 bases outside the gene matches. The CDR3 is CASSLLPRTGDQETQYF. The DNA for the CDR3 is TGTGCCAGCAGCTTACTCCCCCGGACAGGAGATCAAGAGACCCAGTACTTC.

The CDR3 sequence is CASSTGAGEYYEQYF. CDR3 DNA: TGTGCCAGCAGCACTGGGGCAGGGGAATACTACGAGCAGTACTTC. The gene calls are TRBV7-2 and TRBJ2-7; a possible D gene is TRBD1 (6 bases). Germline assignment: CDR1 SGHTA and CDR2 FQGNSA. V was pared by 5 bases and J by 3 bases, with 17 bases between. The CDR3 runs 15 residues.

The V and J genes are TRBV7-3 and TRBJ2-5, with a tentative D call TRBD1 (6 bases). The CDR3 consists of 15 residues. Trimming took off 4 bases at V and 5 bases at J, with 17 bases between the two ends. Germline V lookup: CDR1 SGHTA, CDR2 FQGTGA. The CDR3 sequence: CASSWGVGGSETQYF. The CDR3 DNA follows: TGTGCCAGCAGCTGGGGTGTAGGGGGTTCCGAGACCCAGTACTTC. The entire variable domain, with the rest obtained from reference TRBV7-3 and TRBJ2-5, is as follows: GAGVSQTPSNKVTEKGKYVELRCDPISGHTALYWYRQSLGQGPEFLIYFQGTGAADDSGLPNDRFFAVRPEGSVSTLKIQRTERGDSAVYLCASSWGVGGSETQYFGPGTRLLVL.

The chain has TRBV5-4 and TRBJ2-1, with D unresolved. CDR3 length equals 13 residues. The V and J ends lost 4 bases and 5 bases respectively, with 10 bases between them. CDR1 and CDR2 (germline): SGHNT, YYREEE (reference sequence). This CDR3 reads CASSPVRDNEQFF. CDR3 DNA: TGTGCCAGCAGCCCCGTTCGAGACAATGAGCAGTTCTTC.

This clone was counted a single time. The J gene is TRBJ2-1, the V gene TRBV2, with 10 bases identical to TRBD2. J was trimmed by 3 bases and V by 5 bases; bases with no gene match: 13. There are 18 residues in the CDR3. CDR1 and CDR2 from the germline V gene are SNHLY and FYNNEI. As DNA, the CDR3 is TGTGCCAGCAGTAAAGGGAGTCTAGCGGGAGTCGGCTACAATGAGCAGTTCTTC. It yields the protein CASSKGSLAGVGYNEQFF.

This rearrangement joins TRBV10-3 to TRBJ1-1; a possible D gene is TRBD1 (5 bases). Germline values: CDR1 ENHRY, CDR2 SYGVKD. Between the trimmed V and J ends, which lost 3 bases and 1 base, there was a span of 12 bases. This CDR3 region has 15 residues. Here the CDR3 reads CAISDARGKNTEAFF. The CDR3 bases are TGTGCCATCAGTGATGCCCGGGGGAAGAACACTGAAGCTTTCTTT.

The chain uses TRBV28 and TRBJ1-5; 11 bases agree with TRBD1. The junction had 7 bases not matched to a gene; V was cut back by 2 bases and J by 7 bases. The CDR3 runs to 16 residues. From germline, CDR1 is MDHEN and CDR2 SYDVKM. The CDR3 loop reads CASSLGWTGGGQPQHF. In DNA, the CDR3 is TGTGCCAGCAGTTTAGGCTGGACAGGGGGCGGGCAGCCCCAGCATTTT.

The chain uses TRBV28 and TRBJ2-2, with D possibly TRBD1 on 5 matching bases. The germline gives CDR1 MDHEN, CDR2 SYDVKM. V was clipped by 3 bases and J by 5 bases, with 13 bases between them. The CDR3 is 15 residues long. The CDR3 coding sequence is TGTGCCAGCAGTTTTTTCTTAGGGGTAACCGGGGAGCTGTTTTTT. Amino acid sequence: CASSFFLGVTGELFF.

The chain links TRBV11-2 to TRBJ1-3; D may be TRBD1 (5 bases). V was cut by 5 bases and J by 0 bases, with 14 bases left in between. CDR3 length equals 16 residues. Germline CDR1 is SGHAT and CDR2 is FQNNGV. As DNA, the CDR3 is TGTGCCAGCAGCCTGCGGGGGACCAGCTCTGGAAACACCATATATTTT. Its translation is CASSLRGTSSGNTIYF.

V and J are TRBV28 and TRBJ1-1; D is unresolved. CDR1 and CDR2 (germline): MDHEN, SYDVKM. The CDR3 is 14 amino acids. V was trimmed by 4 bases and J by 6 bases, leaving 15 bases between them. This CDR3 is CASSSPTGIAEAFF. CDR3 DNA: TGTGCCAGCAGTTCCCCCACGGGAATCGCTGAAGCTTTCTTT. Variable domain in full (rest from reference TRBV28 and TRBJ1-1): DVKVTQSSRYLVKRTGEKVFLECVQDMDHENMFWYRQDPGLGLRLIYFSYDVKMKEKGDIPEGYSVSREKKERFSLILESASTNQTSMYLCASSSPTGIAEAFFGQGTRLTVV.

V is TRBV11-3 and J is TRBJ1-5; D may be TRBD1 (6 bases). The V gene's germline CDR1 is SGHNT and CDR2 YENEEA. This CDR3 is built from 14 residues. The ends were cut back, 5 bases at V and 6 bases at J, with 14 bases in the middle. The CDR3 region is CASSPRLGGQPQHF. The DNA of the CDR3 is TGTGCCAGCAGCCCAAGGCTAGGGGGTCAGCCCCAGCATTTT.

V gene TRBV30 combines with J gene TRBJ1-1; D gene ambiguous. This CDR3 comprises 14 residues. Trimming pared 0 bases from V and 0 bases from J, leaving 8 bases between. Germline V gene lookup returns CDR1 GTSNPN and CDR2 SVGIG (reference sequence). DNA of the CDR3: TGTGCCTGGAGTGTCCCCCTAGTGAACACTGAAGCTTTCTTT. This translates into CAWSVPLVNTEAFF.

The J gene is TRBJ2-7, the V gene TRBV11-3; the D gene is possibly TRBD2 (6 bases). The CDR3 runs to 14 residues. The V and J ends lost 4 bases and 4 bases respectively, with 14 bases between them. Germline V gives CDR1 SGHNT, CDR2 YENEEA. CDR3 in DNA: TGTGCCAGCAGCTCTGGGACCGGGGGATACGAGCAGTACTTC. This sequence encodes CASSSGTGGYEQYF.

V usage is TRBV5-4 and J usage is TRBJ1-1, with a tentative D call TRBD1 (5 bases). Germline V gene sequence: CDR1 SGHNT, CDR2 YYREEE (reference sequence). The V end lost 1 base, the J end lost 4 bases, and 8 bases lay between the germline ends. CDR3 length: 13 residues. The DNA of the CDR3 is TGTGCCAGCAGCTTGATCGGGGGCACTGAAGCTTTCTTT. It is translated as CASSLIGGTEAFF. Full variable domain (outside the CDR3, taken from reference TRBV5-4 and TRBJ1-1): ETGVTQSPTHLIKTRGQQVTLRCSSQSGHNTVSWYQQALGQGPQFIFQYYREEENGRGNFPPRFSGLQFPNYSSELNVNALELDDSALYLCASSLIGGTEAFFGQGTRLTVV.

The rearrangement joins TRBV10-3 to TRBJ1-5, with TRBD1 as a possible D gene (5 bases). The V and J ends lost 0 bases and 0 bases respectively, with 9 bases between them. This CDR3 is built from 16 residues. Looked up from germline, CDR1 is ENHRY and CDR2 is SYGVKD. The CDR3 DNA reads TGTGCCATCAGTGAGTCCGGACACCTTAGCAATCAGCCCCAGCATTTT. It translates to CAISESGHLSNQPQHF.

V is TRBV18 and J is TRBJ2-3; D ambiguous. CDR1 and CDR2 from the germline V gene are KGHSH and LQKENI. This CDR3 region has 12 residues. V gave up 1 base and J gave up 6 bases, with 5 bases separating them. The CDR3 region has the DNA TGTGCCAGCTCACCACAAGAGGATACGCAGTATTTT. This gives the protein CASSPQEDTQYF.

This clone was found a few times. The rearrangement uses TRBV2 and TRBJ2-5, with D hard to call. The J call is in doubt because the DNA end fits TRBJ2-7 better. The CDR3 runs to 14 residues. CDR1 SNHLY and CDR2 FYNNEI come from the germline V gene. CDR3 DNA: TGTGCCAGCAGGAAACTCTTAGTTACCTACGAGCAGTACTTC. Translation gives CASRKLLVTYEQYF.

In regard to this clone: A junction end diverges from the germline sequence, so it may reflect a read error. The CDR3 nucleotides read TGTGCCAGTAGTATTCTAACCGGGACTAGCACCGATACGCAGTATTTT. Translated: CASSILTGTSTDTQYF. The chain is built from TRBV19 and TRBJ2-3; 9 bases are a match to TRBD2. The CDR3 length is 16 residues. The germline V gene has CDR1 LNHDA and CDR2 SQIVND (reference sequence).

This clone showed up just a few times. The chain combines TRBV11-1 with TRBJ2-7, with 7 nucleotides matching TRBD1. The CDR3 spans 13 residues. J was trimmed by 3 bases and V by 11 bases; bases with no gene match: 10. Germline CDR1 and CDR2: SGHAT and FQDESV (reference sequence). The CDR3 reads CAGITGEVYEQYF. CDR3 bases: TGTGCCGGAATCACAGGGGAAGTCTACGAGCAGTACTTC.

There are a few counts of this clone. The chain recombines TRBV19 with TRBJ1-2; D not resolved. V lost 9 bases to trimming and J lost 1 base, with 6 bases between them. CDR1 is LNHDA, CDR2 SQIVND, per germline (reference sequence). The CDR3 extends over 11 amino acids. This CDR3 is CASGLNYGYTF. In DNA form, the CDR3 reads TGTGCCAGCGGACTTAACTATGGCTACACCTTC. Together with reference TRBV19 and TRBJ1-2, the CDR3 gives the full variable domain: DGGITQSPKYLFRKEGQNVTLSCEQNLNHDAMYWYRQDPGQGLRLIYYSQIVNDFQKGDIAEGYSVSREKKESFPLTVTSAQKNPTAFYLCASGLNYGYTFGSGTRLTVV.

The J gene is TRBJ1-1, the V gene TRBV19, with 10 bases lining up with TRBD1. Looked up from germline, CDR1 is LNHDA and CDR2 is SQIVND (reference sequence). The V gene end was trimmed by 3 bases and the J gene end by 1 base; junction bases not matched to a gene: 8. There are 17 residues in the CDR3. The DNA for the CDR3 is TGTGCCAGTAGTATTCAGGGACAGGGGTATGCGAACACTGAAGCTTTCTTT. The encoded protein is CASSIQGQGYANTEAFF.

The J gene is TRBJ1-1, the V gene TRBV5-1; D might be TRBD1 (5 bases). This CDR3 region has 14 residues. The V gene lost 0 bases and the J gene lost 4 bases, with 10 bases spanning the gap. CDR1 SGHRS and CDR2 YFSETQ come from the germline V gene. CDR3 coding DNA: TGCGCCAGCAGCTTGGGGGGGGTAGTCACTGAAGCTTTCTTT. Translated: CASSLGGVVTEAFF. The entire variable domain, with the rest obtained from reference TRBV5-1 and TRBJ1-1, is as follows: KAGVTQTPRYLIKTRGQQVTLSCSPISGHRSVSWYQQTPGQGLQFLFEYFSETQRNKGNFPGRFSGRQFSNSRSEMNVSTLELGDSALYLCASSLGGVVTEAFFGQGTRLTVV.